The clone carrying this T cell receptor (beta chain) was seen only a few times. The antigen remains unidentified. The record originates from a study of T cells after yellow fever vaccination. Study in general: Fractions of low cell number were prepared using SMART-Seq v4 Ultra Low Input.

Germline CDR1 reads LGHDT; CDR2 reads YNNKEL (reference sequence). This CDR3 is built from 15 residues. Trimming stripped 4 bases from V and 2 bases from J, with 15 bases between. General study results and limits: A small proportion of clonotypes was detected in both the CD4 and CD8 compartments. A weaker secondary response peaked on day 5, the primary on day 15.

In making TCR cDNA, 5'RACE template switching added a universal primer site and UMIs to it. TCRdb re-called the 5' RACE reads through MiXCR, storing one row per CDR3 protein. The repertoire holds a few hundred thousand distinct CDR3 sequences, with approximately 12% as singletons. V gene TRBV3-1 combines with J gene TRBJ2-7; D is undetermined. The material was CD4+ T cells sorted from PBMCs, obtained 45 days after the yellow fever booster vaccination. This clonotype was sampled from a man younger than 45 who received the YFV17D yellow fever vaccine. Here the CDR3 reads CASSLSFSLTYEQYF. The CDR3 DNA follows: TGTGCCAGCAGCCTTAGTTTTTCCCTTACCTACGAGCAGTACTTC.